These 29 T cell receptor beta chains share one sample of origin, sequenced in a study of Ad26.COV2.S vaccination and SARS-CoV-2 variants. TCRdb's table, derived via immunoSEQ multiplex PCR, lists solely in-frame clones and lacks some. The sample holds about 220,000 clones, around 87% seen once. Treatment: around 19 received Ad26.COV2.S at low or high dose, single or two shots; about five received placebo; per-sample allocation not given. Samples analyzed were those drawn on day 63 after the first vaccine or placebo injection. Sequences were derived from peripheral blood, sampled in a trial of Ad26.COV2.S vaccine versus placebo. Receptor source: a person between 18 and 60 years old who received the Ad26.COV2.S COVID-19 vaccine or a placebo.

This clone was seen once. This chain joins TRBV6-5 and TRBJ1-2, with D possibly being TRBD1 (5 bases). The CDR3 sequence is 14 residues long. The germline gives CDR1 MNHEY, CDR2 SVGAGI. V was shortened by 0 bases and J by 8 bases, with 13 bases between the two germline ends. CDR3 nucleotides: TGTGCCAGCAGTTACTCAGGGGTAGAGTACGGCTACACCTTC. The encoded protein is CASSYSGVEYGYTF.

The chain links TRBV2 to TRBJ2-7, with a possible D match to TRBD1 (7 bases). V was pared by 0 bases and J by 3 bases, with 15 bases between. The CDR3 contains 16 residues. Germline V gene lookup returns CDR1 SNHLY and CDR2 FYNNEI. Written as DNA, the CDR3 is TGTGCCAGCAGTGAAGCATGGAGGGGGCAGTTCTACGAGCAGTACTTC. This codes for CASSEAWRGQFYEQYF.

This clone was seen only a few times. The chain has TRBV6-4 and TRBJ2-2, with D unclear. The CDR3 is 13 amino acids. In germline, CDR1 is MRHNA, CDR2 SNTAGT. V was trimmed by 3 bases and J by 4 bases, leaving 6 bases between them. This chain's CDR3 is CASSEAVTGELFF. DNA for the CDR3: TGTGCCAGCAGTGAGGCGGTCACCGGGGAGCTGTTTTTT.

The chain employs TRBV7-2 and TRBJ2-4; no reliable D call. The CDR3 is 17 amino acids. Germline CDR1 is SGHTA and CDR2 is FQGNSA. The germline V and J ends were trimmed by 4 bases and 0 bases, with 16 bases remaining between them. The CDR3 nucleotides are TGTGCCAGCAGCTCACACTCCCCTAGTGTAGCCAAAAACATTCAGTACTTC. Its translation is CASSSHSPSVAKNIQYF.

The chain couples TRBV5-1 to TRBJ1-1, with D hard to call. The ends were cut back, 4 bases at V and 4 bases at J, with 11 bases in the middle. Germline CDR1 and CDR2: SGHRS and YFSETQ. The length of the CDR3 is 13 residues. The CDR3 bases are TGCGCCAGCAGCCTAAATATGGGCACTGAAGCTTTCTTT. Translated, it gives CASSLNMGTEAFF.

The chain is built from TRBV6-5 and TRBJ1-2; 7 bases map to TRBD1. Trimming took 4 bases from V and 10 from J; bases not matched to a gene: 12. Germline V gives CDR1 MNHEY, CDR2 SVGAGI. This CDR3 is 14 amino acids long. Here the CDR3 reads CASSSTGAPHIYTF. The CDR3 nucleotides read TGTGCCAGCAGTTCTACAGGGGCGCCCCACATCTACACCTTC.

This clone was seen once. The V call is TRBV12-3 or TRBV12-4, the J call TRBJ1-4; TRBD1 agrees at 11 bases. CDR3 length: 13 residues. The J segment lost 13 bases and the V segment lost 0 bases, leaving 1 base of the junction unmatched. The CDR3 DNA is TGTGCCAGCAGTTTAGCAGGGACAGGGGGACTGTTTTTT. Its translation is CASSLAGTGGLFF.

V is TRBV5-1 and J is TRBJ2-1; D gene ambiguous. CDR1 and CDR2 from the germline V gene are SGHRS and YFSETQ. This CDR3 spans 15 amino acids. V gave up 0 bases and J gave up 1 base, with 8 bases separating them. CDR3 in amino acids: CASSLEGWSYNEQFF. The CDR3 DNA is TGCGCCAGCAGCTTGGAGGGCTGGTCCTACAATGAGCAGTTCTTC.

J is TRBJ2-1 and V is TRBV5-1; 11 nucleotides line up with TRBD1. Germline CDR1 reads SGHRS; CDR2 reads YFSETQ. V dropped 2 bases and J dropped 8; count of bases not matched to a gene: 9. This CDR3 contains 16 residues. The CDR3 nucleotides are TGCGCCAGCAGCTTCCGGGACAGGGGGACTCGGGATGAGCAGTTCTTC. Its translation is CASSFRDRGTRDEQFF. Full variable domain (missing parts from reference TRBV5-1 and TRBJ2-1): KAGVTQTPRYLIKTRGQQVTLSCSPISGHRSVSWYQQTPGQGLQFLFEYFSETQRNKGNFPGRFSGRQFSNSRSEMNVSTLELGDSALYLCASSFRDRGTRDEQFFGPGTRLTVL.

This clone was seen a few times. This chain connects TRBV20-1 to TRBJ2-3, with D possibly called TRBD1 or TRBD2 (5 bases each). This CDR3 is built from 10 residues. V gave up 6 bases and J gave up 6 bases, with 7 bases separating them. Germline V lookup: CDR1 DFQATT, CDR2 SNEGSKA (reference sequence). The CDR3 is CSAGTDTQYF. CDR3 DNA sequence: TGCAGTGCGGGGACCGATACGCAGTATTTT.

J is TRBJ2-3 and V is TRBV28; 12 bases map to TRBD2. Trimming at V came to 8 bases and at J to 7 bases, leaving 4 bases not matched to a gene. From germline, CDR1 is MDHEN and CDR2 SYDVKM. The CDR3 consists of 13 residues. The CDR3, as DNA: TGTGCCAGCCGGACTAGCGGGGACCATACGCAGTATTTT. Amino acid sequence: CASRTSGDHTQYF.

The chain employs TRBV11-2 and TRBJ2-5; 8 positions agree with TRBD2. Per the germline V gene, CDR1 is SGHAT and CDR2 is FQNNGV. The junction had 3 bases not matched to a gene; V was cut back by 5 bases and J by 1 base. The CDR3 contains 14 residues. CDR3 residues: CASSHSGGQETQYF. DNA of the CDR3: TGTGCCAGCAGCCACAGCGGGGGCCAAGAGACCCAGTACTTC.

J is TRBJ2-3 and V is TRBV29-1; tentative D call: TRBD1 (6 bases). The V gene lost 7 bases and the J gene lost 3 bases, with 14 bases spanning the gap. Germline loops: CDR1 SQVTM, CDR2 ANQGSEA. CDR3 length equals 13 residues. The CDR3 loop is CSAKGQGTDTQYF. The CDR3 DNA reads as TGCAGCGCTAAGGGACAAGGGACAGATACGCAGTATTTT.

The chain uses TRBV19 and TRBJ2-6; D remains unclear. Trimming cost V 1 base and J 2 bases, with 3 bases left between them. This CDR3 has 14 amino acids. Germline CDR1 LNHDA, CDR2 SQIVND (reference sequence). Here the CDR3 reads CASSIGTGANVLTF. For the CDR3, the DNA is TGTGCCAGTAGTATAGGGACTGGGGCCAACGTCCTGACTTTC. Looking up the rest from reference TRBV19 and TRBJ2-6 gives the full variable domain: DGGITQSPKYLFRKEGQNVTLSCEQNLNHDAMYWYRQDPGQGLRLIYYSQIVNDFQKGDIAEGYSVSREKKESFPLTVTSAQKNPTAFYLCASSIGTGANVLTFGAGSRLTVL.

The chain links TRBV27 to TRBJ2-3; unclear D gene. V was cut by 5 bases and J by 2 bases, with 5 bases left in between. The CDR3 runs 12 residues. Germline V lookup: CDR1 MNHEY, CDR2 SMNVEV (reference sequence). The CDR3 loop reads CASSHLTDTQYF. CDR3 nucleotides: TGTGCCAGCAGTCACCTCACAGATACGCAGTATTTT.

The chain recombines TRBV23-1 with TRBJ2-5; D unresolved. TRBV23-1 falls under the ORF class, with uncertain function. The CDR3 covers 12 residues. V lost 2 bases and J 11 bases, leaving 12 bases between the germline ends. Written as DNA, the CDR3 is TGCGCCAGCAGTCAACGGGCCTCCCTACAGTACTTC. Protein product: CASSQRASLQYF.

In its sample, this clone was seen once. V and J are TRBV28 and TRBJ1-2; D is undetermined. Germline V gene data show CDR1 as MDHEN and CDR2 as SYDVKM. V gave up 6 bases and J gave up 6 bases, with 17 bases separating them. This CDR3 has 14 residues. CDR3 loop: CASRLERRAHGYTF. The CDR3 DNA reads TGTGCCAGCAGGCTAGAACGGAGGGCCCATGGCTACACCTTC.

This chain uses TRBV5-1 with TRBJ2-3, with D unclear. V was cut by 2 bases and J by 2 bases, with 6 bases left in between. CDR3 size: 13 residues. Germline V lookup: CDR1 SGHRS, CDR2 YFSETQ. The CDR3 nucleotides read TGCGCCAGCAGCTTTGGACCCACAGATACGCAGTATTTT. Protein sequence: CASSFGPTDTQYF.

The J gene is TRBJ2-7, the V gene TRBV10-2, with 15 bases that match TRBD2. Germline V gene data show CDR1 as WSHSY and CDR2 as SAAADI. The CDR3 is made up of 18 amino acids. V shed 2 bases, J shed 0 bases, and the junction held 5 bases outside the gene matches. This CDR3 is CASSETGLAGGNSYEQYF. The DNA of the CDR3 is TGCGCCAGCAGTGAGACCGGACTAGCGGGGGGGAACTCCTACGAGCAGTACTTC.

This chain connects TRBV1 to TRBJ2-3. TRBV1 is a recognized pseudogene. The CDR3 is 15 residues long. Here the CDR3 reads CTSSHWTPRADTQYF. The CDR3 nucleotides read TGCACCAGCAGCCACTGGACTCCCAGGGCAGATACGCAGTATTTT.

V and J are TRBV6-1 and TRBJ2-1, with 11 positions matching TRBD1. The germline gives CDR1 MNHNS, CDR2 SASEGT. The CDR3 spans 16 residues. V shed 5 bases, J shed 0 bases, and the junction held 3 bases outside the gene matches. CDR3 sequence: CASSQGQGASYNEQFF. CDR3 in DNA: TGTGCCAGCAGTCAAGGACAGGGGGCCTCCTACAATGAGCAGTTCTTC.

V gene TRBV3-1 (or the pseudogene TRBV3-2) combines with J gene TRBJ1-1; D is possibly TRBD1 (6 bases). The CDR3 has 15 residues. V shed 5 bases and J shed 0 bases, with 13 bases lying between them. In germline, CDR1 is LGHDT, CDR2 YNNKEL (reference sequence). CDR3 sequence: CASSETGKVNTEAFF. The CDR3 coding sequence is TGTGCCAGCAGCGAGACAGGAAAGGTGAACACTGAAGCTTTCTTT.

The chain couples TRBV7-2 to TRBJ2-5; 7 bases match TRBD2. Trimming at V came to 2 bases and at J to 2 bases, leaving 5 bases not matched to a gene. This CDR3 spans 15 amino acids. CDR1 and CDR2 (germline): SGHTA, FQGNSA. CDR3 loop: CASSLSGNRQETQYF. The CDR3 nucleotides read TGTGCCAGCAGCTTAAGCGGGAATAGACAAGAGACCCAGTACTTC.

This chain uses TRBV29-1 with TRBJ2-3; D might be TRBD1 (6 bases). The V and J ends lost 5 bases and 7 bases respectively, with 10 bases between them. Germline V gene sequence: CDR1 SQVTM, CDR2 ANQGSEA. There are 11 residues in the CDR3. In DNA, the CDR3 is TGCAGCGTTACAACAGGGTATACGCAGTATTTT. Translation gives CSVTTGYTQYF.

The CDR3, as DNA: TGCGCCAGCAGCTTGGACGGGACAGGGGACCCTTGGGGGCAGTACTTC. It yields the protein CASSLDGTGDPWGQYF. The V call is TRBV5-1, the J call TRBJ2-7, with 10 positions matching TRBD1. V lost 0 bases to trimming and J lost 9 bases; unmatched junction nucleotides: 12. The CDR3 loop spans 16 amino acids. Germline V gives CDR1 SGHRS, CDR2 YFSETQ.

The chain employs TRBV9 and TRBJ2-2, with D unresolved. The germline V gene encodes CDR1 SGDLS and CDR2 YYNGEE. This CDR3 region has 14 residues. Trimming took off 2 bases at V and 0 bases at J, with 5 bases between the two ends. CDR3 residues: CASSVSANTGELFF. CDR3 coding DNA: TGTGCCAGCAGCGTCAGTGCGAACACCGGGGAGCTGTTTTTT.

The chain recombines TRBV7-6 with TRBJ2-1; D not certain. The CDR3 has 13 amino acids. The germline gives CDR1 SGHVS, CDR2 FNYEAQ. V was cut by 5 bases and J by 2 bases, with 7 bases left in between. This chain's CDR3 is CASSPQTYNEQFF. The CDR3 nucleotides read TGTGCCAGCAGCCCCCAAACCTACAATGAGCAGTTCTTC.

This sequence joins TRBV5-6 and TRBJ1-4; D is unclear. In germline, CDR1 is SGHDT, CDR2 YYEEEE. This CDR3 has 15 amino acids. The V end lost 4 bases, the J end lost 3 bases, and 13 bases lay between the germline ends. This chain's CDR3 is CASSAYLTPNEKLFF. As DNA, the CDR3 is TGTGCCAGCAGCGCATACCTGACACCTAATGAAAAACTGTTTTTT.

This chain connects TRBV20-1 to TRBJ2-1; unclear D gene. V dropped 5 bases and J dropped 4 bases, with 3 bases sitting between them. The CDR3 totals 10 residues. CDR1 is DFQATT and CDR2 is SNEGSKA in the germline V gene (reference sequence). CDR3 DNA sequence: TGCAGTGCTTCGTACAATGAGCAGTTCTTC. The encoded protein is CSASYNEQFF.